This TCR beta chain was captured in a study of blood T cell repertoires in COVID-19. Study-wide background: Some COVID-19 samples were acute and others convalescent; all came from the United States, Italy and Spain. PBMCs, B-cell-depleted T cells, or T cells provided the cDNA or gDNA that made up the material.

Authors' processing steps: The assay estimated nucleated cells by amplifying reference gene primers. Libraries were prepared by immunoSEQ multiplex PCR; TCRdb keeps only in-frame clonotypes and omits some of them. V and J calls plus clone size are reproduced from that table; the DNA served to infer D and trimming. There are around 140,000 clones in the sample; over 75% occur only once, and about 1.7% lies in the top ten. The CDR3 has 14 residues. CDR1 and CDR2 from the germline V gene are GTSNPN and SVGIG (reference sequence). Trimming took 0 bases from V and 4 from J, leaving 11 bases between them. The genes are TRBV30 and TRBJ2-3; D is possibly TRBD2 (6 bases). The receptor was isolated from a woman between 50 and 59 years old with acute or convalescent COVID-19. Sequenced: peripheral blood. The CDR3 here is CAWSVLARADTQYF. Here the CDR3 DNA reads TGTGCCTGGAGTGTACTAGCCCGCGCAGATACGCAGTATTTT. The full variable domain, in which reference TRBV30 and TRBJ2-3 provide the parts outside the CDR3, is SQTIHQWPATLVQPVGSPLSLECTVEGTSNPNLYWYRQAAGRGLQLLFYSVGIGQISSEVPQNLSASRPQDRQFILSSKKLLLSDSGFYLCAWSVLARADTQYFGPGTRLTVL.